The 23 T cell receptor beta chains below come from one sample, sequenced in a study of PD-1 blockade in classical Hodgkin lymphoma. Documented time point: cycle 4 day 1 (C4D1), after 6 weeks of nivolumab. Relapses following autologous stem cell transplantation were seen in all patients, with brentuximab vedotin exposure varying. Libraries were prepared by immunoSEQ multiplex PCR; TCRdb keeps only in-frame clonotypes and omits some of them. The top ten hold around 34% of the sample, which has 7,500 to 9,000 clones, around nine tenths seen once. Source: peripheral blood mononuclear cells (PBMCs), taken before the fourth cycle of nivolumab. All receptors derive from a human donor with classical Hodgkin lymphoma.

This chain uses TRBV19 with TRBJ2-3, with 7 nucleotides matching TRBD2. This CDR3 spans 13 amino acids. V trimming: 7 bases; J trimming: 1 base; junction bases outside the gene matches: 2. Germline lookup yields CDR1 LNHDA and CDR2 SQIVND (reference sequence). The DNA of the CDR3 is TGTGCCAGTAACCGGGGGGGCACAGATACGCAGTATTTT. This translates into CASNRGGTDTQYF.

This clone is deemed large (0.1 to 1%). The genes are TRBV11-2 and TRBJ2-1, with 11 bases aligning to TRBD1. The CDR3 loop spans 18 amino acids. The trim removed 1 base at V and 0 bases at J, leaving 5 bases unmatched. Per germline, CDR1 SGHAT and CDR2 FQNNGV. The CDR3 here is CASSLVFGTGGSYNEQFF. For the CDR3, the DNA is TGTGCCAGCAGCTTAGTTTTTGGGACAGGGGGCTCCTACAATGAGCAGTTCTTC.

This rearrangement joins TRBV6-6 to TRBJ1-5; D gene unclear. Germline CDR1 MNHNY, CDR2 SVGAGI (reference sequence). This CDR3 has 12 amino acids. V was pared by 8 bases and J by 1 base, with 6 bases between. The CDR3 bases are TGTGCCAGCCATGGCAGCAATCAGCCCCAGCATTTT. Translated, it gives CASHGSNQPQHF.

The rearrangement links TRBV6-6 to TRBJ2-3; a possible D gene is TRBD2 (5 bases). This CDR3 is 16 amino acids long. The germline CDR1 and CDR2 sequences are MNHNY and SVGAGI (reference sequence). Trimming removed 2 bases from V and 0 bases from J, with 12 bases in between. The CDR3 protein is CASSYGSAESTDTQYF. CDR3 DNA: TGTGCCAGCAGTTACGGGTCAGCGGAAAGCACAGATACGCAGTATTTT.

The V gene is TRBV9, the J gene TRBJ2-5; the match to TRBD2 covers 10 bases. The CDR3 spans 16 residues. After removal of 0 bases from V and 4 bases from J, the junction contained 6 bases not matched to a gene. Germline loops: CDR1 SGDLS, CDR2 YYNGEE. CDR3 nucleotide sequence: TGTGCCAGCAGCGTAGAACCTAGCGGGAGTCTAGAGACCCAGTACTTC. This codes for CASSVEPSGSLETQYF.

This clone was counted a single time. The chain couples TRBV6-4 to TRBJ2-6; D is perhaps TRBD1 or TRBD2 (5 bases each). The CDR3 covers 14 residues. V lost 2 bases and J lost 3, with 5 bases in between. Germline loops: CDR1 MRHNA, CDR2 SNTAGT. The CDR3 here is CASSDGGGANVLTF. The CDR3, as DNA: TGTGCCAGCAGTGACGGGGGTGGGGCCAACGTCCTGACTTTC.

The CDR3 loop reads CASSLRGDTEAFF. The CDR3 DNA sequence: TGTGCCAGCAGCCTAAGGGGGGACACTGAAGCTTTCTTT. J is TRBJ1-1 and V is TRBV4-2, with D possibly matching TRBD1 (6 bases). The CDR3 has 13 residues. V lost 4 bases to trimming and J lost 3 bases, with 9 bases between them. Per germline, CDR1 LGHNA and CDR2 YNFKEQ.

This sequence joins TRBV5-1 and TRBJ1-2; D is unresolved. Per germline, CDR1 SGHRS and CDR2 YFSETQ. This CDR3 has 14 residues. Trimming pared 4 bases from V and 7 bases from J, leaving 17 bases between. CDR3: CASSPIEGSSGYTF. The CDR3 coding sequence is TGCGCCAGCAGCCCTATTGAGGGAAGTAGTGGCTACACCTTC.

V usage is TRBV5-8 and J usage is TRBJ1-1; possible D gene TRBD1, 5 bases. The CDR3 is 15 amino acids. Germline CDR1 is SGHTS and CDR2 is YDEGEE. V dropped 0 bases and J dropped 4 bases, with 13 bases sitting between them. CDR3 nucleotides: TGTGCCAGCAGCTTGGGAGGGGCCCCCCCCACTGAAGCTTTCTTT. It yields the protein CASSLGGAPPTEAFF. Together with reference TRBV5-8 and TRBJ1-1, the CDR3 gives the full variable domain: EAGVTQSPTHLIKTRGQQATLRCSPISGHTSVYWYQQALGLGLQFLLWYDEGEERNRGNFPPRFSGRQFPNYSSELNVNALELEDSALYLCASSLGGAPPTEAFFGQGTRLTVV.

The genes are TRBV6-1 and TRBJ2-5; D is unresolved. Germline-derived CDR1 and CDR2 are MNHNS and SASEGT. This CDR3 is 13 amino acids long. The V gene lost 4 bases and the J gene lost 1 base, with 7 bases spanning the gap. The CDR3 DNA reads as TGTGCCAGCAGTGCTGTGCCCCAAGAGACCCAGTACTTC. Encoded protein: CASSAVPQETQYF.

This chain links TRBV1 with TRBJ2-3. TRBV1 is a known pseudogene. This CDR3 spans 14 amino acids. The CDR3 DNA reads as TGCACCAGCAGCCCCGGGACGTTCACAGATACGCAGTATTTT. Its translation is CTSSPGTFTDTQYF.

The rearrangement uses TRBV19 and TRBJ2-1; TRBD2 aligns across 11 bases. The CDR3 has 18 residues. Germline-derived CDR1 and CDR2 are LNHDA and SQIVND (reference sequence). V shed 3 bases, J shed 0 bases, and the junction held 7 bases outside the gene matches. CDR3 sequence: CASSMRLAGGSSYNEQFF. For the CDR3, the DNA is TGTGCCAGTAGTATGCGCCTAGCGGGGGGTAGCTCCTACAATGAGCAGTTCTTC.

The chain employs TRBV20-1 and TRBJ2-7; D is undetermined. The V end was cut by 6 bases, the J end by 2 bases, with 8 bases between. Germline lookup yields CDR1 DFQATT and CDR2 SNEGSKA (reference sequence). This CDR3 comprises 11 residues. The CDR3 is CSALTTYEQYF. In DNA form, the CDR3 reads TGCAGTGCACTTACCACCTACGAGCAGTACTTC.

The V call is TRBV7-8, the J call TRBJ2-6; tentative D call: TRBD2 (5 bases). There are 18 residues in the CDR3. Germline-derived CDR1 and CDR2 are SGHVS and FQNEAQ. The ends were cut back, 1 base at V and 2 bases at J, with 15 bases in the middle. CDR3 coding DNA: TGTGCCAGCAGCTTAGTTCGGACGGGGATCGCTGGGGCCAACGTCCTGACTTTC. Its protein product is CASSLVRTGIAGANVLTF.

Remarks on this clone: At the DNA level, this CDR3 is encoded by other sequences in the same sample as well. V and J are TRBV6-6 and TRBJ2-7; TRBD1 or TRBD2 may be the D gene (6 bases each). V shed 6 bases and J shed 3 bases, with 15 bases lying between them. In germline, CDR1 is MNHNY, CDR2 SVGAGI (reference sequence). The CDR3 is made up of 14 amino acids. Here the CDR3 reads CASRPGAGGYEQYF. In nucleotides, the CDR3 is TGTGCCAGCAGGCCGGGGGCTGGGGGCTACGAGCAGTACTTC.

V is TRBV2 and J is TRBJ2-7; D unresolved. CDR1 and CDR2 (germline): SNHLY, FYNNEI. This CDR3 has 12 residues. V was clipped by 6 bases and J by 4 bases, with 10 bases between them. CDR3: CASRPARYEQYF. For the CDR3, the DNA is TGTGCCAGCAGACCCGCCCGTTACGAGCAGTACTTC.

The V and J genes are TRBV29-1 and TRBJ2-2; the D is unclear. Germline CDR1 is SQVTM and CDR2 is ANQGSEA. Trimming removed 5 bases at V and 1 base at J, with 5 bases between. This CDR3 contains 12 residues. CDR3 sequence reads: CSVTENTGELFF. In DNA form, the CDR3 reads TGCAGCGTTACCGAGAACACCGGGGAGCTGTTTTTT.

The gene calls are TRBV6-5 and TRBJ2-7, with 10 positions matching TRBD1. The trim removed 2 bases at V and 3 bases at J, leaving 4 bases unmatched. From germline, CDR1 is MNHEY and CDR2 SVGAGI. This CDR3 has 15 residues. CDR3 sequence reads: CASSYGTGEDYEQYF. The CDR3 coding sequence is TGTGCCAGCAGTTACGGGACAGGGGAAGACTACGAGCAGTACTTC.

The chain has TRBV7-2 and TRBJ2-3, with 7 bases that match TRBD2. Per germline, CDR1 SGHTA and CDR2 FQGNSA. After removal of 5 bases from V and 0 bases from J, the junction contained 5 bases not matched to a gene. This CDR3 is built from 15 residues. The DNA of the CDR3 is TGTGCCAGCAGCCATTATAGCGGGAGCACAGATACGCAGTATTTT. Its protein product is CASSHYSGSTDTQYF.

By sample share, this clone is large. The chain has TRBV5-8 and TRBJ1-2; TRBD1 is a possible D gene (5 bases). The germline CDR1 and CDR2 sequences are SGHTS and YDEGEE. The V and J ends lost 2 bases and 5 bases respectively, with 16 bases between them. This CDR3 contains 15 residues. In DNA form, the CDR3 reads TGTGCCAGCAGCTTAGACAGCGGGGGGAGATATGGCTACACCTTC. This codes for CASSLDSGGRYGYTF. The complete variable domain, with remaining parts taken from reference TRBV5-8 and TRBJ1-2, reads EAGVTQSPTHLIKTRGQQATLRCSPISGHTSVYWYQQALGLGLQFLLWYDEGEERNRGNFPPRFSGRQFPNYSSELNVNALELEDSALYLCASSLDSGGRYGYTFGSGTRLTVV.

V and J are TRBV7-8 and TRBJ2-7, with D uncertain. This CDR3 has 11 amino acids. V lost 7 bases and J 4 bases, leaving 8 bases between the germline ends. CDR1 is SGHVS, CDR2 FQNEAQ, per germline. The chain's CDR3 is CASKNDYEQYF. The CDR3 DNA follows: TGTGCCAGCAAAAACGATTACGAGCAGTACTTC.

V usage is TRBV5-4 and J usage is TRBJ1-1; D might be TRBD1 (6 bases). Germline CDR1 SGHNT, CDR2 YYREEE (reference sequence). The CDR3 is made up of 15 amino acids. The germline V and J ends were trimmed by 4 bases and 1 base, with 14 bases remaining between them. For the CDR3, the DNA is TGTGCCAGCAGCCCATCTTCCAGGGGGAACACTGAAGCTTTCTTT. Translated, it gives CASSPSSRGNTEAFF.

In this sample, this clone turned up a few times. The chain couples TRBV27 to TRBJ2-3; D may be TRBD1 or TRBD2 (5 bases each). Trimming left V 2 bases short and J 0 bases short, with 9 bases between. The CDR3 is 15 amino acids. Germline V CDR1 and CDR2: MNHEY, SMNVEV (reference sequence). Written as DNA, the CDR3 is TGTGCCAGCAGTTTAGGGGGAACTAGCACAGATACGCAGTATTTT. Translation: CASSLGGTSTDTQYF.